This T cell receptor beta chain appears in the sequencing data of a study of beta chain features in type 1 diabetes (dated by TCRdb to 2017 to 2018). Some background on the complete study: No differences in mean age, gender distribution, total cell number or subset yield were found between patients and healthy donors. A total of about 100,000,000 sorted cells were examined across all samples, and RNA yield correlated strongly with the number of cells per subset. The study compared the TCRB repertoires of sorted circulating CD4+ T cell subsets in recently diagnosed type 1 diabetes patients with those in matched healthy donors. Naive and central memory subsets were obtained from all 28 donors, but regulatory and stem cell-like memory subsets were isolated from only 8 patients and 8 healthy donors.

The investigation overall reported the following: Because the HLA sub-analyses included only small numbers of individuals, any influence of HLA type on TCRB rearrangement was left unresolved. A moderate but significant shortening of TCRB CDR3 length was observed in type 1 diabetes patients in all four CD4+ subsets. Shorter templates might be favored by PCR, yet because patient and control samples were amplified and corrected together, any such skew would affect both groups equally. Patients with type 1 diabetes made fewer insertions and deleted more nucleotides at VDJ recombination sites, implying thymic rearrangement abnormalities. Because cDNA was sequenced instead of genomic DNA, highly expressing activated cells could be over-represented, though the groups showed no difference in activation or CD3 levels. The naive, central memory and regulatory TCRB repertoires appeared to resemble one another more closely among patients than among healthy donors.

The entire isolated RNA was reverse transcribed using the High Capacity cDNA Reverse Transcription Kit, and thus expressed TCRB transcripts were sequenced. Naive, central memory and regulatory T cell samples underwent deep immunoSEQ sequencing, averaging roughly 3.3 million total reads per sample. After sorted cells were lysed in RLT buffer, RNA was extracted with DNase-treated RNeasy Micro or Mini kits, with the choice depending on cell number. Each cell subset was processed separately to prevent cross-contamination, with patient and healthy donor samples processed together. The immunoSEQ multiplex PCR was used to amplify TCRB sequences from cDNA, generating 87-bp fragments that spanned the CDR3 region. Sequencing of the amplicons was performed on the Illumina HiSeq platform. Concerning the study's data processing: PCR bias was computationally corrected using synthetic template baselines, reads within Hamming distance 2 were collapsed, and singletons that could not be merged were discarded. Reads were aligned to IMGT to assign V, D and J genes, CDR3 length, and insertions or deletions at six rearrangement sites. Within each subset, clonotype counts were normalized to sorted cell number, after which true diversity and Gini coefficients were computed with the tcR R package. The overlap coefficient, calculated on TCRB nucleotide sequences, was used to quantify repertoire sharing. As a proxy for the pre-selection repertoire, out-of-frame TCRB sequences from naive cells were analyzed. Held by TCRdb, this immuneACCESS table contains in-frame sequences only and omits some clones. Under half of the omission traces to an unresolved V gene where checked; the cause of the rest is unknown. Clone size and V and J calls were adopted from that table, with D and trimming inferred from the DNA. For this sample there are more than 300,000 clones; 10% to 15% appear just once. The ten largest make up 0.008% to 0.011% of the sample.

CDR1 and CDR2 are drawn from the germline V gene: SGDLS, YYNGEE. Spanning cysteine to phenylalanine, the CDR3 consists of 14 amino acids. The retained sequence is limited to the CDR3, 42 bases, with the frame set at the first base. After removal of 3 bases from V and 7 bases from J, the junction retains 6 bases not matched to a gene. On this clone: The antigen it recognizes is unknown. No base quality values were provided; no much bigger clone lies one nucleotide off. Other DNA sequences in this sample translate to the same CDR3.

A single peripheral blood draw of approximately 110 mL on average was collected from each donor into heparinised tubes. Using a panel that included CD45RO, CCR7, CD25, CD127, CD95 and CD27, naive, central memory, regulatory and stem cell-like memory CD4+ T cells were sorted on a BD FACSAria II. Purity was above 98% for every sorted population. Right away, PBMCs were isolated by Lymphoprep density gradient centrifugation and were stained directly, with no culture step. So that batch effects would be minimized, each experiment stained and sorted samples in pairs, pairing one healthy donor with one patient.

The TCR comes from a woman younger than 30 with type 1 diabetes. Recombination linked TRBV9 to TRBJ2-1; the junction holds 8 bases that match TRBD2. Sequencing was performed on naive CD4+ T cells from blood. This specimen's cell subset or site label, per the study, means: true naive CD4+ T cells. The sequence in DNA is TGTGCCAGCAGCGAAAGCGGGAGTGGGAATGAGCAGTTCTTC. This codes for CASSESGSGNEQFF.